This T cell receptor (beta chain) originates from a study of shared clonotypes between healthy human individuals. As defined, naive CD8 cells were CD45RO-negative and positively selected for CCR7, with terminally differentiated effector memory CD45RA+ cells excluded. Assay execution proceeded at the deep level. Original analysis: Without quality scores, immunoSEQ junctional reads could not be filtered like full-length reads. Some clones are missing from TCRdb's copy, which holds only in-frame ones; the method was immunoSEQ multiplex PCR. V and J calls plus clone size are reproduced from that table; the DNA served to infer D and trimming. The sample holds 1.5 million to 2.5 million clones, around 96% seen once. The CDR3 is 19 residues long. Looked up from germline, CDR1 is SQVTM and CDR2 is ANQGSEA. The V and J ends lost 3 bases and 3 bases respectively, with 29 bases between them.

The V and J genes are TRBV29-1 and TRBJ2-5, with D perhaps being TRBD1 or TRBD2 (5 bases each). The sequenced sample was naive CD8+ T cells sorted from blood. This clonotype was obtained from a man aged 18-30 years in good health. The CDR3 DNA reads TGCAGCGTTGATAAAGGGGTTGGGGCAGGGCAGGACTCGGAAGAGACCCAGTACTTC. This codes for CSVDKGVGAGQDSEETQYF.